Shown below are 8 T cell receptor beta chains from a single sample sequenced in a study of cytomegalovirus exposure and HLA in healthy donors (dated by TCRdb to the late 2010s). The library was built by means of the immunoSEQ multiplex PCR assay. For the multiplex PCR, a mixture combining 60 forward primers for TCR Vbeta segments and 13 reverse primers for TCR Jbeta segments was used. TCRdb limited this immuneACCESS table to in-frame rearrangements with V and J called. A share of clones is missing; checked studies link under half to unresolved V genes, and the rest is unexplained. This sample is represented by some 210,000 clones; 70% to 80% of them were singletons. Jointly, the top ten make up 2% to 2.5% of the sample. The sample consisted of PBMCs. The receptors were sampled from a woman aged 25 to 45 in good health and CMV-seropositive.

This clone was observed once. Here the CDR3 DNA reads TGCGCCAGCGATCCCGGGACAGGGATCTACGAGCAGTACTTC. This sequence encodes CASDPGTGIYEQYF. The rearrangement links TRBV5-1 to TRBJ2-7, with TRBD1 matching over 9 bases. The CDR3 has 14 amino acids. V shed 7 bases, J shed 3 bases, and the junction held 8 bases outside the gene matches. Per the germline V gene, CDR1 is SGHRS and CDR2 is YFSETQ.

This sequence joins TRBV28 and TRBJ1-4; D might be TRBD1 (5 bases). This CDR3 is built from 13 residues. Trimming took 5 bases from V and 8 from J, leaving 12 bases between them. Germline V CDR1 and CDR2: MDHEN, SYDVKM. CDR3 loop: CASSLDSGEKLFF. The CDR3 bases are TGTGCCAGCAGTCTCGACAGTGGGGAAAAACTGTTTTTT.

This chain links TRBV7-9 with TRBJ1-5; no definite D call. V dropped 2 bases and J dropped 3 bases, with 8 bases sitting between them. CDR3 size: 14 residues. CDR1 is SEHNR, CDR2 FQNEAQ, per germline (reference sequence). The DNA for the CDR3 is TGTGCCAGCAGCTTATCACAGTTCAATCAGCCCCAGCATTTT. Protein: CASSLSQFNQPQHF.

The chain employs TRBV2 and TRBJ2-4; D is possibly TRBD2 (5 bases). The germline gives CDR1 SNHLY, CDR2 FYNNEI. V gave up 6 bases and J gave up 1 base, with 7 bases separating them. This CDR3 is built from 13 residues. The CDR3 bases are TGTGCCAGCAGCGGGGTCGCCAAAAACATTCAGTACTTC. This translates into CASSGVAKNIQYF.

V and J are TRBV18 and TRBJ2-3; D gene unclear. Trimming removed 3 bases from V and 4 bases from J, with 11 bases in between. This CDR3 spans 14 amino acids. Germline V gene lookup returns CDR1 KGHSH and CDR2 LQKENI. CDR3 loop: CASSPPPSADTQYF. DNA of the CDR3: TGTGCCAGCTCACCTCCACCGTCGGCAGATACGCAGTATTTT.

This chain links TRBV7-9 with TRBJ2-7; TRBD1 matches at 9 bases. Germline V gene data show CDR1 as SEHNR and CDR2 as FQNEAQ (reference sequence). CDR3 length equals 13 residues. V was pared by 2 bases and J by 11 bases, with 7 bases of the junction left unmatched. The chain's CDR3 is CASSLQQGARKYF. In nucleotides, the CDR3 is TGTGCCAGCAGCTTACAACAGGGGGCTAGGAAGTACTTC.

On this clone: One junction end disagrees with the germline gene, perhaps due to a read error. J is TRBJ1-5 and V is TRBV2; 8 nucleotides line up with TRBD1. There are 12 residues in the CDR3. Germline CDR1 SNHLY, CDR2 FYNNEI. The chain's CDR3 is CASSMTGVYLEF. In nucleotides, the CDR3 is TGTGCCAGCAGTATGACAGGGGTCTACCTGGAATTT. The full variable domain, completed using reference TRBV2 and TRBJ1-5, is EPEVTQTPSHQVTQMGQEVILRCVPISNHLYFYWYRQILGQKVEFLVSFYNNEISEKSEIFDDQFSVERPDGSNFTLKIRSTKLEDSAMYFCASSMTGVYLEFGDGTRLSIL.

In DNA, the CDR3 is TGTGCCAGCAGTCGACAGGGGGGATCCTACAATGAGCAGTTCTTC. This encodes CASSRQGGSYNEQFF. This chain connects TRBV6-6 to TRBJ2-1; 9 bases are shared with TRBD1. V trimming: 5 bases; J trimming: 1 base; junction bases outside the gene matches: 3. Germline values: CDR1 MNHNY, CDR2 SVGAGI (reference sequence). This CDR3 has 15 residues.